Listed below are T cell receptor beta chains from one sample, sequenced in a study of T cells after posttransplantation cyclophosphamide. Generated by immunoSEQ multiplex PCR, the TCRdb table keeps only in-frame clones and is missing some. Observed in the sample are tens of thousands of clones, none of them singletons. Specimen: PBMCs. These receptors came from a man aged 35-49 years in good health, CMV-negative, and a related stem cell transplant donor. CDR3s include the opening cysteine and the closing phenylalanine or tryptophan. The D gene is left open where the match is weak. Rows may omit the clone size; those that give it use once, few, many or a size class.

abundance: many
v_gene: TRBV7-9
j_gene: TRBJ1-1
d_gene: TRBD1
CDR3aa: CASSLQTGDTEAFF
CDR3nt: TGTGCCAGCAGCTTACAGACAGGGGACACTGAAGCTTTCTTT

abundance: few
v_gene: TRBV6-1
j_gene: TRBJ2-5
d_gene: TRBD1
CDR3aa: CASSRLTGGETQYF
CDR3nt: TGTGCCAGCAGTCGACTGACAGGGGGTGAGACCCAGTACTTC

abundance: many
v_gene: TRBV4-3
j_gene: TRBJ2-7
d_gene: TRBD1
CDR3aa: CASSQDHDGQGAYEQYF
CDR3nt: TGCGCCAGCAGCCAGGACCACGACGGACAGGGGGCCTACGAGCAGTACTTC

abundance: many
v_gene: TRBV10-1
j_gene: TRBJ2-7
d_gene: TRBD2
CDR3aa: CASGTSGSYEQYF
CDR3nt: TGCGCCAGCGGGACTAGCGGGAGCTACGAGCAGTACTTC

abundance: many
v_gene: TRBV6-5
j_gene: TRBJ1-2
d_gene: .
CDR3aa: CASSYSRQLNYGYTF
CDR3nt: TGTGCCAGCAGTTACTCGAGGCAGCTTAACTATGGCTACACCTTC

abundance: many
v_gene: TRBV13
j_gene: TRBJ2-3
d_gene: TRBD1
CDR3aa: CASSSRLQGADTQYF
CDR3nt: TGTGCCAGCAGCTCCAGGCTACAGGGGGCAGATACGCAGTATTTT

abundance: many
v_gene: TRBV6-6
j_gene: TRBJ2-5
d_gene: TRBD1
CDR3aa: CASRDLGTGQETQYF
CDR3nt: TGTGCCAGCAGGGATCTCGGGACAGGACAAGAGACCCAGTACTTC

abundance: many
v_gene: TRBV30
j_gene: TRBJ2-5
d_gene: .
CDR3aa: CAWTASGAFSETQYF
CDR3nt: TGTGCCTGGACGGCATCAGGGGCTTTCTCGGAGACCCAGTACTTC

abundance: many
v_gene: TRBV7-2
j_gene: TRBJ2-7
d_gene: .
CDR3aa: CASSLVGGPPYEQYF
CDR3nt: TGTGCCAGCAGCTTAGTCGGGGGACCACCCTACGAGCAGTACTTC

abundance: many
v_gene: TRBV30
j_gene: TRBJ2-1
d_gene: .
CDR3aa: CAWSLTSTPYNEQFF
CDR3nt: TGTGCCTGGAGTCTAACTAGCACACCCTACAATGAGCAGTTCTTC

abundance: many
v_gene: TRBV28
j_gene: TRBJ2-6
d_gene: TRBD2
CDR3aa: CASSPRGLGPSGANVLTF
CDR3nt: TGTGCCAGCAGTCCGCGGGGACTAGGGCCCTCTGGGGCCAACGTCCTGACTTTC

abundance: many
v_gene: TRBV4-1
j_gene: TRBJ2-3
d_gene: TRBD2
CDR3aa: CASSQISSGRRDTQYF
CDR3nt: TGCGCCAGCAGCCAAATATCTAGCGGGAGGAGGGATACGCAGTATTTT

abundance: many
v_gene: TRBV27
j_gene: TRBJ1-5
d_gene: .
CDR3aa: CASSFGNQPQHF
CDR3nt: TGTGCCAGCAGTTTCGGGAATCAGCCCCAGCATTTT

abundance: many
v_gene: TRBV28
j_gene: TRBJ2-3
d_gene: .
CDR3aa: CASSRLTDTQYF
CDR3nt: TGTGCCAGCAGCCGACTCACAGATACGCAGTATTTT

abundance: few
v_gene: TRBV9
j_gene: TRBJ2-3
d_gene: TRBD2
CDR3aa: CASSAMTSGRSTDTQYF
CDR3nt: TGTGCCAGCAGCGCCATGACTAGCGGGAGAAGCACAGATACGCAGTATTTT

abundance: many
v_gene: TRBV5-4
j_gene: TRBJ2-2
d_gene: .
CDR3aa: CASSLDPKWELFF
CDR3nt: TGTGCCAGCAGCTTGGATCCTAAATGGGAGCTGTTTTTT

abundance: many
v_gene: TRBV19
j_gene: TRBJ1-1
d_gene: .
CDR3aa: CASSIRRASAEAFF
CDR3nt: TGTGCCAGTAGTATTCGGAGGGCGTCAGCTGAAGCTTTCTTT

abundance: many
v_gene: TRBV28
j_gene: TRBJ2-2
d_gene: .
CDR3aa: CASSSLGQNTGELFF
CDR3nt: TGTGCCAGCAGTTCCCTGGGGCAGAACACCGGGGAGCTGTTTTTT

abundance: many
v_gene: TRBV21-1
j_gene: TRBJ2-1
d_gene: .
CDR3aa: CASSYPLGRGSALGEEQFF
CDR3nt: TGTGCCAGCAGCTACCCTCTCGGGAGGGGCAGTGCTCTTGGTGAGGAGCAGTTCTTC

abundance: many
v_gene: TRBV19
j_gene: TRBJ1-2
d_gene: TRBD1
CDR3aa: CASASGQGARGYTF
CDR3nt: TGTGCCAGTGCCTCGGGACAGGGGGCTAGAGGCTACACCTTC

abundance: many
v_gene: TRBV9
j_gene: TRBJ2-7
d_gene: .
CDR3aa: CASSVNLLPYEQYF
CDR3nt: TGTGCCAGCAGCGTAAACCTACTACCCTACGAGCAGTACTTC

abundance: many
v_gene: TRBV19
j_gene: TRBJ2-3
d_gene: TRBD1
CDR3aa: CASSSTGGRSIADTQYF
CDR3nt: TGTGCCAGTAGCTCAACAGGGGGACGAAGCATAGCAGATACGCAGTATTTT

abundance: many
v_gene: TRBV6-5
j_gene: TRBJ2-1
d_gene: .
CDR3aa: CASSYSTRGAYNEQFF
CDR3nt: TGTGCCAGCAGTTACTCGACGCGGGGCGCCTACAATGAGCAGTTCTTC

abundance: many
v_gene: TRBV7-8
j_gene: TRBJ1-3
d_gene: TRBD1
CDR3aa: CASSSGGYRGPGNTIYF
CDR3nt: TGTGCCAGCAGCTCCGGTGGTTACAGGGGACCCGGAAACACCATATATTTT

abundance: many
v_gene: TRBV30
j_gene: TRBJ2-7
d_gene: .
CDR3aa: CAWRGGAGYEQYF
CDR3nt: TGTGCCTGGAGAGGGGGAGCCGGTTACGAGCAGTACTTC

abundance: many
v_gene: TRBV7-2
j_gene: TRBJ2-1
d_gene: .
CDR3aa: CASAPGGRTSSYNEQFF
CDR3nt: TGTGCCAGCGCCCCCGGGGGGCGGACAAGCTCCTACAATGAGCAGTTCTTC

abundance: .
v_gene: TRBV19
j_gene: TRBJ2-4
d_gene: TRBD1
CDR3aa: CASSMGQGAGNIQYF
CDR3nt: TGTGCCAGTAGTATGGGACAGGGGGCTGGTAACATTCAGTACTTC

abundance: many
v_gene: TRBV9
j_gene: TRBJ2-1
d_gene: .
CDR3aa: CASSVGRGVRNEQFF
CDR3nt: TGTGCCAGCAGCGTAGGAAGGGGCGTCAGGAATGAGCAGTTCTTC

abundance: many
v_gene: TRBV25-1
j_gene: TRBJ2-1
d_gene: .
CDR3aa: CASCRTDYNEQFF
CDR3nt: TGTGCCAGCTGCCGGACAGACTACAATGAGCAGTTCTTC

abundance: .
v_gene: TRBV14
j_gene: TRBJ2-5
d_gene: .
CDR3aa: CASSQDVNLGLKETQYF
CDR3nt: TGTGCCAGCAGCCAAGATGTGAACTTGGGGCTGAAAGAGACCCAGTACTTC

abundance: many
v_gene: TRBV30
j_gene: TRBJ2-1
d_gene: .
CDR3aa: CAWSVTGALGYNEQFF
CDR3nt: TGTGCCTGGAGTGTAACAGGCGCCCTGGGGTACAATGAGCAGTTCTTC

abundance: many
v_gene: TRBV7-9
j_gene: TRBJ1-2
d_gene: TRBD1
CDR3aa: CARDREGYTF
CDR3nt: TGTGCCAGGGACAGGGAAGGCTACACCTTC

abundance: few
v_gene: TRBV28
j_gene: TRBJ2-7
d_gene: TRBD2
CDR3aa: CASSSMGLAAYEQYF
CDR3nt: TGTGCCAGCAGTTCTATGGGACTAGCGGCCTACGAGCAGTACTTC

abundance: many
v_gene: TRBV5-6
j_gene: TRBJ1-3
d_gene: .
CDR3aa: CASSGDSSGNTIYF
CDR3nt: TGTGCCAGCAGCGGCGACAGCTCTGGAAACACCATATATTTT

abundance: many
v_gene: TRBV6-5
j_gene: TRBJ2-1
d_gene: TRBD2
CDR3aa: CASSYSTSGSYNEQFF
CDR3nt: TGTGCCAGCAGTTACTCGACTAGCGGCTCCTACAATGAGCAGTTCTTC

abundance: many
v_gene: TRBV30
j_gene: TRBJ2-3
d_gene: .
CDR3aa: CAWSVSVSDTQYF
CDR3nt: TGTGCCTGGAGTGTATCAGTCTCAGATACGCAGTATTTT